The source of this T cell receptor (beta chain) is a study of T cells in Graves' hyperthyroidism and ophthalmopathy (dated by TCRdb to between 2017 and 2020). In the study overall: Peripheral blood samples were taken at initial diagnosis, before any treatment was given. A discovery cohort of about a hundred patients, about 44 with Graves' ophthalmopathy and about 58 with stable Graves' hyperthyroidism, was used to find distinguishing TCR V-J signatures. An independent validation cohort of 18 to 20 hyperthyroidism patients and 17 patients who later progressed to ophthalmopathy tested prospective prediction of ophthalmopathy. The 100 or so discovery patients were randomly split 7:3 into training and test sets. Thyroid tissue and blood T-cell repertoires from six or seven Graves' hyperthyroidism patients were also compared in the study. After blood sampling, hyperthyroidism patients were treated with methimazole at a starting dose of 30 mg daily, and ophthalmopathy patients were treated with high-dose intravenous methylprednisolone. According to the paper, TCR Vbeta CDR3 sequencing was carried out on about 140 peripheral blood samples, which came from 40 to 45 ophthalmopathy, 75 to 80 hyperthyroidism and about 17 progressor patients. The investigation overall reported the following: Most expanded thyroid clonotypes (frequency above 0.001) were also detected in blood, suggesting blood repertoires may reflect thyroid immune responses. Sample size was not statistically predetermined, and investigators were not blinded to group allocation. In cross-validation, a model built on a 13 V-J signature told ophthalmopathy apart from stable hyperthyroidism with 87.88% sensitivity and 81% to 82% specificity, and in testing the same model reached 80%/75%. In validation, the model predicted progression to ophthalmopathy a median of 6.5 months before onset, with roughly 70% sensitivity and roughly 72% specificity.

This clonotype was seen many times. It has no known antigen specificity. Per-base quality was not reported, and no clone a single base away is much larger than it. CDR1 and CDR2 are read off the germline V gene as MDHEN and SYDVKM. From the cysteine through the phenylalanine, the CDR3 covers 14 amino acids. Just CDR3 DNA is preserved here, 42 bases in frame from base 1. Trimming at the junction amounts to 4 bases on V and 3 bases on J, and the germline ends lie 13 bases apart. The TCR beta CDR3 regions were amplified from RNA transcripts. A first-round RT-PCR of the TCR CDR3 used the HTBI primer set with the Qiagen OneStep RT-PCR kit. A second multiplex PCR round built the libraries, followed by size selection and purification. Sequencing of the libraries was done on an Illumina HiSeq2000 using paired-end 100 bp reads. Regarding the original processing steps: SOAPnuke was used to process the raw data, throwing out any read that contained adapters or uncalled bases, had a mean Phred below 15, or lacked an exact constant-primer or identifier match. COPE v1.2.5 was used to merge the high-quality paired reads, and each unique nucleotide sequence was defined as a clonotype. MiTCR v1.1 was used to align clonotypes to the IMGT TRBV, TRBD and TRBJ reference segments. The analysis was restricted to V-J combinations with a frequency above 0.0001, which together covered approximately 99% of the repertoires. A TCS score was defined as the ratio of F50 (clonal expansion) to E x V (chaos), with BLOSUM62-based TCRdist applied between CDR3 peptides within each V-J. Welch's t-statistics and random forest reduced roughly 530 V-J features to 13, which were used in a naive Bayes classifier (R e1071). Thyroid-blood repertoire similarity was quantified with the Morisita-Horn index. The public reads were quality trimmed at Q25 with fastp and then assembled into clones with MiXCR by TCRdb, keeping productive beta chains. Duplicate CDR3 protein sequences are folded into a single record with the most common DNA and genes. These V and J calls originate from TCRdb's pipeline instead of the authors' own analysis. Counted in this sample were roughly 560,000 distinct CDR3 sequences; approximately 15% of them appeared once. The ten largest clones capture around 4.1% of the sample.

In the ophthalmopathy patients, disease was moderately to severely active, with a Clinical Activity Score of 3 or more, a NOSPECS grade of 4 or more, and a duration of less than 3 months. The study excluded patients with uncontrolled infections, other autoimmune diseases, pregnancy or lactation. Diagnoses relied on clinical symptoms, serum thyroxine and TRAb, thyroid ultrasound and orbital computed tomography. Ficoll-Paque density gradient centrifugation was used to isolate PBMCs from about 9.4 ml of fresh peripheral blood. Trizol reagent was used to extract total RNA, and RNA quality was then checked on an Agilent 2100 Bioanalyzer.

Sequencing was performed on blood. The clonotype comes from a woman aged 40 to 50 with Graves' ophthalmopathy. Here the chain combines TRBV28 and TRBJ2-7; perhaps TRBD1 is the D gene, with 6 bases matching. The bases are TGTGCCAGCAGTTACATCAGGGGATTCTACGAGCAGTACTTC. Translated, it reads CASSYIRGFYEQYF.